The clone carrying this TCR beta chain occurred many times. The antigen is undetermined. The junction departs from the called germline gene at one end, perhaps through a read error. The CDR3 contains 13 residues. Germline CDR1 reads SSHAT; CDR2 reads FNYEAQ (reference sequence). RNA transcripts were the source from which TCR beta CDR3 regions were amplified. HTBI-primed RT-PCR formed the first round, and a multiplex PCR formed the second. TCRdb re-derived calls from the multiplex PCR reads in MiXCR, one entry per CDR3 protein. Of some 750,000 distinct CDR3 sequences detected, roughly 40% appear once; the ten largest clones hold less than 55%. The data were taken from a study of Graves' ophthalmopathy and Graves' hyperthyroidism. General observations from the study: Sensitivity reached approximately 71% and specificity approximately 78% when the model predicted ophthalmopathy progression. Blood was where most expanded thyroid clonotypes above 0.001 frequency also turned up.

Certain patients were not enrolled. These were patients with other autoimmune diseases, uncontrolled infections, pregnancy or lactation. Establishment of the diagnosis relied upon clinical symptoms, serum thyroxine, TRAb, thyroid ultrasound and orbital computed tomography. This chain links TRBV7-7 with TRBJ2-5, with D uncertain. This sequence was found in an adult man with Graves' ophthalmopathy. Input material: peripheral blood. CDR3 nucleotides: TGTGCTAGCAGCTGGGCTCAACAAGAGACCCAGTACTTC. Amino acid sequence: CASSWAQQETQYF.